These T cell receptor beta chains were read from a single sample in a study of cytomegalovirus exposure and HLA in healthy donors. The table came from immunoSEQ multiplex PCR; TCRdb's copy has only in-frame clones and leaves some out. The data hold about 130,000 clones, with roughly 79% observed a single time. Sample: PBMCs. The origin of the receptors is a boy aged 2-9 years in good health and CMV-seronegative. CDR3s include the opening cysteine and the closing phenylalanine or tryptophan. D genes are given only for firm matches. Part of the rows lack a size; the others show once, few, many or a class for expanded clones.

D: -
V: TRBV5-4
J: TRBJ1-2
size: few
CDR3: CASSLDLVRGYGYTF
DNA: TGTGCCAGCAGCTTGGACCTGGTTAGGGGCTATGGCTACACCTTC

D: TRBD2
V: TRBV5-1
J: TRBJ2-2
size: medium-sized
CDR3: CASSSRLAGTGELFF
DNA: TGCGCCAGCAGCTCTCGACTAGCGGGAACCGGGGAGCTGTTTTTT

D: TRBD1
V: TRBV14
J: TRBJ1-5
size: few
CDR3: CASSQDRDRWDGSNQPQHF
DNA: TGTGCCAGCAGCCAAGATCGGGACAGGTGGGATGGGAGCAATCAGCCCCAGCATTTT

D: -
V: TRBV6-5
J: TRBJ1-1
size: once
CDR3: CASSYLGAEAFF
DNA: TGTGCCAGCAGTTACTTGGGAGCTGAAGCTTTCTTT

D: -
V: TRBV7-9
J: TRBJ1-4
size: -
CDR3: CASRSGNGEEKLFF
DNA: TGTGCCAGCAGGTCAGGGAATGGGGAAGAAAAACTGTTTTTT

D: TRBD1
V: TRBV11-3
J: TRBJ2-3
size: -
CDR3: CASSQRTGGTDTQYF
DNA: TGTGCCAGCAGCCAACGGACAGGGGGCACAGATACGCAGTATTTT

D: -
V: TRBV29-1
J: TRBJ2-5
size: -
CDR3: CSVGYRETQYF
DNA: TGCAGCGTTGGATATCGGGAGACCCAGTACTTC

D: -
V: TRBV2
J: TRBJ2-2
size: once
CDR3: CASSPRSGTNTGELFF
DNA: TGTGCCAGCAGTCCTCGTTCAGGCACGAACACCGGGGAGCTGTTTTTT

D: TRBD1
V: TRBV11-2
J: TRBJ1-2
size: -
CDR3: CASSQDRPYGYTF
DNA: TGTGCCAGCAGCCAGGACAGGCCTTATGGCTACACCTTC

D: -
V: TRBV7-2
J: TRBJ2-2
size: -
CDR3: CASSSINRPGELFF
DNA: TGTGCCAGCAGCTCAATAAACAGGCCTGGGGAGCTGTTTTTT

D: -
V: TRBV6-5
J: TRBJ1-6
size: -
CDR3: CASSPRQINNSPLHF
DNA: TGTGCCAGCAGTCCCCGACAGATTAATAATTCACCCCTCCACTTT

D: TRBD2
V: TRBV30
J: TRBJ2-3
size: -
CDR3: CAWLTSGSTDTQYF
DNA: TGTGCCTGGCTGACTAGCGGAAGCACAGATACGCAGTATTTT

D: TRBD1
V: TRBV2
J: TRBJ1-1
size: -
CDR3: CASSERAGGAITEAFF
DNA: TGTGCCAGCAGTGAACGGGCAGGGGGCGCGATCACTGAAGCTTTCTTT